Listed here are 15 T cell receptor beta chains from one sample, sequenced in a study of T-cell memory formation after mild COVID-19. TCRdb re-called the 5' RACE reads with MiXCR, one entry per CDR3 protein. The sample lists about 500,000 distinct CDR3 sequences; just over 20% were seen once. The sequenced sample was PBMCs or a T cell subset sorted from them (not recorded which). All receptors derive from an adult woman who had mild COVID-19 (a few samples of this study predate the infection). Cell type and time point are not known.

The rearrangement joins TRBV19 to TRBJ1-2; 9 bases match TRBD1. Germline V CDR1 and CDR2: LNHDA, SQIVND (reference sequence). Unmatched junction bases numbered 17, after V lost 5 bases and J lost 1 base. The CDR3 loop spans 19 amino acids. The CDR3 region has the DNA TGTGCCAGTAGTGCCTCCGGGACAGGGCCCCCTATCTTTAACTATGGCTACACCTTC. This encodes CASSASGTGPPIFNYGYTF.

The chain joins TRBV20-1 to TRBJ1-4; 10 bases match TRBD1. The CDR3 is 15 amino acids. The J segment lost 7 bases and the V segment lost 4 bases, leaving 9 bases of the junction unmatched. Germline loops: CDR1 DFQATT, CDR2 SNEGSKA (reference sequence). The CDR3 spells CSATGTGAIGEKLFF. The CDR3 DNA is TGCAGTGCTACTGGGACAGGGGCGATTGGTGAAAAACTGTTTTTT.

This clonotype occurred a few times. This chain links TRBV10-3 with TRBJ1-2; possible D gene TRBD1, 5 bases. This CDR3 contains 13 residues. V was cut by 6 bases and J by 3 bases, with 11 bases left in between. CDR1 is ENHRY and CDR2 is SYGVKD in the germline V gene. CDR3 in amino acids: CAISADTDYGYTF. The CDR3 DNA follows: TGTGCCATCAGCGCGGACACGGACTATGGCTACACCTTC.

Ten or more counts support this clonotype. V is TRBV4-3 and J is TRBJ2-3; no clear D. Trimming pared 0 bases from V and 1 base from J, leaving 5 bases between. CDR1 is LGHNA, CDR2 YSLEER, per germline. The CDR3 totals 14 residues. DNA for the CDR3: TGCGCCAGCAGCCAAGATGTTCGCACAGATACGCAGTATTTT. This gives the protein CASSQDVRTDTQYF.

This clonotype was seen only a few times. The chain joins TRBV12-3 or TRBV12-4 to TRBJ1-2; 8 bases map to TRBD1. The CDR3 extends over 14 amino acids. V lost 5 bases and J lost 8; bases outside the gene matches: 10. CDR3 loop: CASSPIPGGRGYTF. CDR3 coding DNA: TGTGCCAGCAGTCCCATTCCAGGGGGCCGGGGCTACACCTTC.

V is TRBV3-1 and J is TRBJ2-7; 11 bases are shared with TRBD2. The CDR3 sequence is 17 residues long. Losses at the gene ends were 4 bases for V and 7 bases for J; bases not matched to a gene: 15. The germline gives CDR1 LGHDT, CDR2 YNNKEL (reference sequence). CDR3 region: CASSPRLTASGRYEQYF. CDR3 sequence (DNA): TGTGCCAGCAGCCCCCGCCTCACGGCTAGCGGGAGGTATGAGCAGTACTTC.

The rearrangement uses TRBV5-4 and TRBJ1-1; D is perhaps TRBD1 (5 bases). Trimming stripped 0 bases from V and 10 bases from J, with 10 bases between. The germline V gene encodes CDR1 SGHNT and CDR2 YYREEE (reference sequence). The CDR3 sequence is 12 residues long. The CDR3 sequence: CASSLEGAGAFF. In nucleotides, the CDR3 is TGTGCCAGCAGCTTGGAAGGGGCAGGAGCTTTCTTT.

This chain links TRBV7-6 with TRBJ2-2; D may match TRBD1 or TRBD2 (5 bases each). The ends were cut back, 0 bases at V and 3 bases at J, with 14 bases in the middle. This CDR3 region has 17 residues. CDR1 and CDR2 (germline): SGHVS, FNYEAQ. CDR3: CASSLATSRGDTGELFF. The CDR3 nucleotides are TGTGCCAGCAGCTTAGCTACTAGTAGAGGGGACACCGGGGAGCTGTTTTTT. Based on the CDR3 plus reference TRBV7-6 and TRBJ2-2, the full variable domain is GAGVSQSPRYKVTKRGQDVALRCDPISGHVSLYWYRQALGQGPEFLTYFNYEAQQDKSGLPNDRFSAERPEGSISTLTIQRTEQRDSAMYRCASSLATSRGDTGELFFGEGSRLTVL.

This clonotype was picked up many times. This rearrangement joins TRBV29-1 to TRBJ2-3, with a tentative D call TRBD1 (5 bases). The CDR3 totals 13 residues. Trimming pared 1 base from V and 6 bases from J, leaving 11 bases between. Looked up from germline, CDR1 is SQVTM and CDR2 is ANQGSEA. CDR3 DNA: TGCAGCGTTGAAGCCAGGGTCGGGGATACGCAGTATTTT. It encodes CSVEARVGDTQYF.

J is TRBJ2-1 and V is TRBV29-1; no firm D call. Looked up from germline, CDR1 is SQVTM and CDR2 is ANQGSEA. The CDR3 length is 13 residues. V was cut by 6 bases and J by 0 bases, with 9 bases left in between. This CDR3 reads CSVANSSYNEQFF. The CDR3 region has the DNA TGCAGCGTCGCTAACAGCTCCTACAATGAGCAGTTCTTC.

The chain couples TRBV6-6 to TRBJ2-1, with a weak D call TRBD2 (6 bases). Germline loops: CDR1 MNHNY, CDR2 SVGAGI (reference sequence). Trimming stripped 0 bases from V and 5 bases from J, with 14 bases between. This CDR3 spans 16 amino acids. CDR3 coding DNA: TGTGCCAGCAGTTACTCGGTCGCGGGACCGGACAATGAGCAGTTCTTC. It specifies CASSYSVAGPDNEQFF.

This clonotype was seen a handful of times. The gene calls are TRBV12-3 or TRBV12-4 and TRBJ2-7; 11 bases align to TRBD2. Germline trimming cut 1 base from V and 6 bases from J; bases unmatched to any gene: 8. The CDR3 spans 16 residues. The CDR3 bases are TGTGCCAGCAGTTTAGGACTAGCGGGACCTCTCACCGAGCAGTACTTC. Protein sequence: CASSLGLAGPLTEQYF.

This clonotype was detected a few times. Here the CDR3 reads CASSLMSLDSNQPQHF. The CDR3 DNA sequence: TGTGCCAGCAGCTTAATGTCTCTCGACAGCAATCAGCCCCAGCATTTT. V and J are TRBV7-2 and TRBJ1-5; D is undetermined. Germline CDR1 is SGHTA and CDR2 is FQGNSA. The V end lost 2 bases, the J end lost 1 base, and 12 bases lay between the germline ends. The CDR3 spans 16 residues.

In this sample, this clonotype turned up a few times. The chain is built from TRBV20-1 and TRBJ2-1; TRBD2 matches 13 bases. The V gene end was trimmed by 6 bases and the J gene end by 9 bases; junction bases not matched to a gene: 8. The CDR3 extends over 14 amino acids. The germline gives CDR1 DFQATT, CDR2 SNEGSKA (reference sequence). CDR3 residues: CSAKLAGGPSEQFF. The CDR3 bases are TGCAGTGCCAAACTAGCGGGAGGGCCCAGTGAGCAGTTCTTC.

The chain uses TRBV7-2 and TRBJ2-6; D unresolved. The germline CDR1 and CDR2 sequences are SGHTA and FQGNSA. This CDR3 spans 14 amino acids. Trimming took 5 bases from V and 4 from J, leaving 9 bases between them. The CDR3 spells CASSLKMGANVLTF. DNA of the CDR3: TGTGCCAGCAGCCTAAAGATGGGGGCCAACGTCCTGACTTTC.